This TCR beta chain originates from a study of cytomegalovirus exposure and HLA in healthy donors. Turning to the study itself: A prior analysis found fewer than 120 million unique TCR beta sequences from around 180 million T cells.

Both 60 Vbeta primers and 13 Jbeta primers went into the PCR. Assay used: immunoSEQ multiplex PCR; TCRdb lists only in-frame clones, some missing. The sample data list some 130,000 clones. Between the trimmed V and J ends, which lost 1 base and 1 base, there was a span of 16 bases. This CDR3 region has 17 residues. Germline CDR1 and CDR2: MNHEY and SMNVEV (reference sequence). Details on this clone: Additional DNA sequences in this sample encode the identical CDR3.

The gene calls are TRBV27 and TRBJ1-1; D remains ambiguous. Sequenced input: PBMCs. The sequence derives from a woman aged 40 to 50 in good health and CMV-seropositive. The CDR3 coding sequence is TGTGCCAGCAGTTTATACGGGAGACCCGCGGGGAACACTGAAGCTTTCTTT. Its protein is CASSLYGRPAGNTEAFF.